A single sample gave rise to the 22 T cell receptor beta chains below, sequenced in a study of response to subunit inactivated influenza vaccine. In TCRdb, the RT-PCR reads were re-called with MiXCR into one record per CDR3 protein. Of some 500,000 distinct CDR3 sequences in the sample, about 25% were seen once. This specimen was CD4+ T cells sorted from PBMCs, taken more than 4 days after vaccination. These receptors were collected from a man aged 45-65 years who received an inactivated influenza vaccine.

The gene calls are TRBV29-1 and TRBJ2-7; D is uncertain. V lost 4 bases and J 5 bases, leaving 12 bases between the germline ends. The CDR3 is made up of 12 amino acids. Germline CDR1 and CDR2: SQVTM and ANQGSEA. Here the CDR3 DNA reads TGCAGCGTTGTGAAAGGTGGAGACGAGCAGTACTTC. Residues: CSVVKGGDEQYF.

The CDR3 reads CASSVVATGGPWTDTQYF. DNA of the CDR3: TGTGCCAGCAGCGTAGTGGCGACGGGAGGGCCCTGGACAGATACGCAGTATTTT. This chain connects TRBV9 to TRBJ2-3; 8 bases fit TRBD2. In germline, CDR1 is SGDLS, CDR2 YYNGEE. With V trimmed by 0 bases and J by 3 bases, 12 bases remained unmatched. The CDR3 sequence is 18 residues long.

In this sample, this clonotype turned up a few times. The chain has TRBV7-2 and TRBJ2-3, with D perhaps assigned TRBD1 or TRBD2 (5 bases each). Between the trimmed V and J ends, which lost 3 bases and 4 bases, there was a span of 14 bases. The CDR3 spans 15 residues. The germline V gene encodes CDR1 SGHTA and CDR2 FQGNSA. The CDR3 sequence: CASSFRVTGPDTQYF. In DNA, the CDR3 is TGTGCCAGCAGCTTTCGAGTCACGGGGCCAGATACGCAGTATTTT.

This clonotype was counted at least ten times. The chain uses TRBV7-9 and TRBJ2-5; 8 nucleotides match TRBD1. CDR3 length equals 13 residues. V shed 5 bases and J 4 bases; nucleotides not matched to a gene: 3. Germline CDR1 is SEHNR and CDR2 is FQNEAQ (reference sequence). The CDR3 is CASSPRGPETQYF. The CDR3 nucleotides are TGTGCCAGCAGCCCCAGGGGGCCAGAGACCCAGTACTTC.

This clonotype has more than one count but fewer than ten. The V call is TRBV6-5, the J call TRBJ2-7; D remains unclear. CDR1 is MNHEY, CDR2 SVGAGI, per germline. The CDR3 contains 15 residues. V lost 2 bases and J lost 2, with 13 bases in between. CDR3 sequence reads: CASSYSRAETYEQYF. Written as DNA, the CDR3 is TGTGCCAGCAGTTACAGTCGGGCAGAGACCTACGAGCAGTACTTC.

The CDR3 region has the DNA TGTGCCAGCAATAAGGTTGGAGGACAATCTGGGGCCAACGTCCTGACTTTC. This translates into CASNKVGGQSGANVLTF. V and J are TRBV2 and TRBJ2-6; D tentatively fits TRBD1 or TRBD2 (5 bases each). Germline values: CDR1 SNHLY, CDR2 FYNNEI. This CDR3 region has 17 residues. Trimming shortened V by 7 bases and J by 1 base, and 17 bases separated the two germline ends.

This clonotype occurred a few times. The rearrangement links TRBV6-2 or TRBV6-3 to TRBJ2-1; no definite D call. The CDR3 totals 14 residues. Germline CDR1 MNHEY, CDR2 SVGEGT. The V gene lost 5 bases and the J gene lost 1 base, with 9 bases spanning the gap. The chain's CDR3 is CASSRAGSYNEQFF. The CDR3 DNA follows: TGTGCCAGCAGTAGGGCTGGGTCCTACAATGAGCAGTTCTTC.

V and J are TRBV28 and TRBJ1-1; D unclear. The length of the CDR3 is 16 residues. The germline CDR1 and CDR2 sequences are MDHEN and SYDVKM. The V gene lost 4 bases and the J gene lost 0 bases, with 15 bases spanning the gap. Here the CDR3 DNA reads TGTGCCAGCAGTTGGTCCGGTGGAACAATGAACACTGAAGCTTTCTTT. This translates into CASSWSGGTMNTEAFF.

There are a few counts of this clonotype. The genes are TRBV18 and TRBJ2-2; maybe TRBD2 (6 bases). This CDR3 spans 16 amino acids. CDR1 and CDR2 from the germline V gene are KGHSH and LQKENI. V was clipped by 3 bases and J by 2 bases, with 13 bases between them. The CDR3 here is CASSPPGLLNTGELFF. CDR3 DNA: TGTGCCAGCTCACCCCCGGGACTCCTCAACACCGGGGAGCTGTTTTTT.

The V and J genes are TRBV5-8 and TRBJ2-7; either TRBD1 or TRBD2 may fit D (5 bases each). V was pared by 0 bases and J by 0 bases, with 13 bases between. The CDR3 runs 16 residues. The germline V gene encodes CDR1 SGHTS and CDR2 YDEGEE. CDR3 sequence (DNA): TGTGCCAGCAGCTTGGGGGGTATCGGGGCCTCCTACGAGCAGTACTTC. This encodes CASSLGGIGASYEQYF.

This clonotype was recorded once. This chain joins TRBV10-3 and TRBJ2-1, with 12 nucleotides matching TRBD2. Germline-derived CDR1 and CDR2 are ENHRY and SYGVKD. Trimming at V came to 2 bases and at J to 5 bases, leaving 4 bases not matched to a gene. CDR3 size: 16 residues. Here the CDR3 DNA reads TGTGCCATCAGTGAGGCTAGCGGGGGGGTAAACAATGAGCAGTTCTTC. It encodes CAISEASGGVNNEQFF.

This clonotype was picked up a small number of times. This rearrangement joins TRBV6-2 or TRBV6-3 to TRBJ2-3, with D unclear. Germline V gene sequence: CDR1 MNHEY, CDR2 SVGEGT. The CDR3 is 12 residues long. The V gene lost 5 bases and the J gene lost 7 bases, with 10 bases spanning the gap. The CDR3 protein is CASSTLTNTQYF. CDR3 coding DNA: TGTGCCAGCAGTACCCTCACGAATACGCAGTATTTT.

V and J are TRBV20-1 and TRBJ2-3; D ambiguous. The CDR3 length is 13 residues. Germline CDR1 DFQATT, CDR2 SNEGSKA (reference sequence). Trimming cost V 2 bases and J 4 bases, with 10 bases left between them. CDR3 bases: TGCAGTGCTAGACATAGCCTCGCAGATACGCAGTATTTT. This codes for CSARHSLADTQYF.

CDR3 bases: TGTGCCAGCAGCCAAGCCTGGGGATACACTGAAGCTTTCTTT. Protein sequence: CASSQAWGYTEAFF. The V and J genes are TRBV4-2 and TRBJ1-1, with D hard to call. Germline V lookup: CDR1 LGHNA, CDR2 YNFKEQ. The CDR3 consists of 14 residues. V shed 1 base and J shed 3 bases, with 9 bases lying between them.

The genes are TRBV20-1 and TRBJ2-7; D is possibly TRBD2 (5 bases). The CDR3 totals 16 residues. Trimming removed 0 bases at V and 0 bases at J, with 15 bases between. Germline values: CDR1 DFQATT, CDR2 SNEGSKA (reference sequence). CDR3 DNA sequence: TGCAGTGCTAGAGATCTCGGCGGGCCAAGCTCCTACGAGCAGTACTTC. Its translation is CSARDLGGPSSYEQYF.

J is TRBJ2-7 and V is TRBV18; 8 nucleotides match TRBD2. The ends lost 8 bases at V and 7 bases at J; junction bases unmatched: 19. The CDR3 contains 16 residues. The V gene's germline CDR1 is KGHSH and CDR2 LQKENI. As DNA, the CDR3 is TGTGCCAGCGGATTAGGGGGTCTACTAGCGGTCTCTGAGCAGTACTTC. This gives the protein CASGLGGLLAVSEQYF.

The chain combines TRBV4-2 with TRBJ2-2; TRBD2 aligns across 7 bases. CDR1 is LGHNA, CDR2 YNFKEQ, per germline. V was clipped by 8 bases and J by 1 base; unmatched bases: 7. The CDR3 has 15 residues. In DNA, the CDR3 is TGTGCCAGCCTGGCGGCTAGCGGGAACACCGGGGAGCTGTTTTTT. Translating it yields CASLAASGNTGELFF.

V usage is TRBV6-2 or TRBV6-3 and J usage is TRBJ2-7, with 7 bases aligning to TRBD1. The junction had 7 bases not matched to a gene; V was cut back by 6 bases and J by 2 bases. The CDR3 contains 14 residues. The germline gives CDR1 MNHEY, CDR2 SVGEGT. CDR3 loop: CASSDRAGTYEQYF. CDR3 coding DNA: TGTGCCAGCAGCGACAGGGCTGGGACCTACGAGCAGTACTTC.

This chain joins TRBV5-1 and TRBJ2-7; D tentatively fits TRBD1 or TRBD2 (5 bases each). Looked up from germline, CDR1 is SGHRS and CDR2 is YFSETQ. Deletions cut 3 bases from V and 6 bases from J, with 22 bases between. This CDR3 is 16 amino acids long. DNA of the CDR3: TGCGCCAGCAGCTGGGGACGGATGCTCGGTGGGAGCGAGCAGTACTTC. Its translation is CASSWGRMLGGSEQYF. Variable domain in full (rest from reference TRBV5-1 and TRBJ2-7): KAGVTQTPRYLIKTRGQQVTLSCSPISGHRSVSWYQQTPGQGLQFLFEYFSETQRNKGNFPGRFSGRQFSNSRSEMNVSTLELGDSALYLCASSWGRMLGGSEQYFGPGTRLTVT.

This chain connects TRBV20-1 to TRBJ2-7; 8 bases are shared with TRBD1. Germline V gene sequence: CDR1 DFQATT, CDR2 SNEGSKA (reference sequence). The CDR3 is made up of 14 amino acids. Germline trimming cut 5 bases from V and 3 bases from J; bases unmatched to any gene: 9. DNA of the CDR3: TGCAGTGCTCACCGGACAGGGTCACTCTACGAGCAGTACTTC. It yields the protein CSAHRTGSLYEQYF.

As for this clonotype: An end of the junction does not agree with germline; a read error may underlie this. The chain uses TRBV7-7 and TRBJ2-1; 9 bases are shared with TRBD2. CDR3 length equals 15 residues. The V gene's germline CDR1 is SSHAT and CDR2 FNYEAQ (reference sequence). The CDR3 is CASSLERGAYNEQFF. Written as DNA, the CDR3 is TGTGCTAGCAGCTTAGAGCGGGGGGCATACAATGAGCAGTTCTTC.

The table lists this clonotype with many counts. The chain is built from TRBV5-6 and TRBJ2-3; TRBD1 matches 7 bases. Looked up from germline, CDR1 is SGHDT and CDR2 is YYEEEE. This CDR3 is built from 15 residues. V gave up 4 bases and J gave up 7 bases; unmatched junction bases: 12. CDR3 in amino acids: CASSLRQGSRHTQYF. As DNA, the CDR3 is TGTGCCAGCAGCCTACGACAGGGTTCGCGGCATACGCAGTATTTT.